Below, one T cell receptor (beta chain) is given with its context. Its antigen remains unidentified. Per-nucleotide qualities are absent, and no much larger clonotype sits a single base away. The data are from a study of blood T cell repertoires in COVID-19 (dated by TCRdb to 2020 to 2022). Regarding the study in general: Samples from collaborators originated in the United States, Italy and Spain and spanned both the acute and convalescent phases of COVID-19. Where available, HLA class I and class II types were obtained from metadata supplied by the sample provider rather than from assay-based typing. The repertoires were made available in a free public database intended to serve as a resource for research on the immune response to SARS-CoV-2. The samples were drawn from the first 160 participants of the ongoing ImmuneRACE study and from under 1,500 subjects provided by 6 global collaborators. The dataset comprised deeply sampled blood TCRbeta repertoires from subjects exposed to, actively infected with, or recovered from COVID-19. Sample metadata almost always included a de-identified subject ID, COVID-19 status, age in years and sex. The material from the prospective study consisted of cDNA or gDNA derived from T cells, B-cell-depleted T cells, or PBMCs. Broad study findings and their caveats: Clinical and demographic metadata were provided uncurated, with the amount varying by source and participant.

CDR1 and CDR2 were assigned from the germline V gene as SGHRS and YFSETQ. V and J are truncated by 4 bases and 5 bases respectively, leaving an intervening sequence of 10 bases. Inclusive of the bounding cysteine and phenylalanine, the CDR3 is 14 residues long. Left in the record is the CDR3 DNA by itself, 42 bases read in frame from the first base. TCRbeta CDR3 regions were amplified from genomic DNA using the immunoSEQ Assay, a bias-controlled multiplex PCR. Concerning the study's data processing: Nucleated cell counts per sample were estimated from amplification of reference gene primers within the assay. Sequence reads were collapsed and filtered to measure the absolute abundance of every unique TCRbeta CDR3 rearrangement. For each sample, productive Simpson clonality was calculated as the square root of Simpson's diversity index across productive rearrangements. This is the immuneACCESS table as TCRdb keeps it, with only in-frame sequences that have V and J called. A part of the clones is gone; compared with another copy, unresolved V genes explain less than half, and the rest is unexplained. For V, J and clone size, that table is used; D and trimming come from the DNA. A total of more than 250,000 clones appear in this sample, roughly nine tenths of them only once. The biggest ten clones account for approximately 2.6% of the sample.

Participants in the prospective study were enrolled through a virtual design, were aged roughly 18 to 100 years, and lived in fewer than 30 United States geographic areas. Cohort assignment in the prospective study relied on participant-reported clinical history from a screening survey and a study questionnaire. ImmuneRACE Cohort 3 recovered participants were defined by two consecutive negative NP/OP PCR tests, healthcare professional clearance, or symptom resolution. Mobile phlebotomists in the prospective study collected whole blood, serum and a nasopharyngeal or oropharyngeal swab from every participant. Over a 2-month period, participants in the prospective study had the option of providing additional blood draws and questionnaires. Prospective study blood samples were shipped either frozen or at room temperature before DNA extraction.

The receptor chain draws on TRBV5-1 and TRBJ1-6; the D gene is possibly TRBD1, with 6 bases matching. The sample comprised PBMCs or T cells enriched from blood (not recorded which). The clonotype comes from a woman under 30 who had recovered from COVID-19. The DNA sequence is as follows: TGCGCCAGCAGCCTCCCAGGGGATAATTCACCCCTCCACTTT. Translated, this is CASSLPGDNSPLHF.